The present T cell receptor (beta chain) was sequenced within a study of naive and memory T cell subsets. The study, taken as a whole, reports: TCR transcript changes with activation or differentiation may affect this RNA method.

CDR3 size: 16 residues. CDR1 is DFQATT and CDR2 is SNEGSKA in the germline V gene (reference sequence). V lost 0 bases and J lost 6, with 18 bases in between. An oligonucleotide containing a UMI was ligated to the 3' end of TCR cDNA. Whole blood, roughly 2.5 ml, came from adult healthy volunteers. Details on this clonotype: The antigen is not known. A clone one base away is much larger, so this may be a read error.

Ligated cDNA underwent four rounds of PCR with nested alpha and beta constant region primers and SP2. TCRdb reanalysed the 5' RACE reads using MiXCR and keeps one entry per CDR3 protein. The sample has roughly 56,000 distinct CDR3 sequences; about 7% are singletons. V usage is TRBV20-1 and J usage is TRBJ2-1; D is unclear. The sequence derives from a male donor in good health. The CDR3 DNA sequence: TGCAGTGCTAGAGATTGGCGACACCCCTCGACCAATGAGCAGTTCTTC. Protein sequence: CSARDWRHPSTNEQFF.